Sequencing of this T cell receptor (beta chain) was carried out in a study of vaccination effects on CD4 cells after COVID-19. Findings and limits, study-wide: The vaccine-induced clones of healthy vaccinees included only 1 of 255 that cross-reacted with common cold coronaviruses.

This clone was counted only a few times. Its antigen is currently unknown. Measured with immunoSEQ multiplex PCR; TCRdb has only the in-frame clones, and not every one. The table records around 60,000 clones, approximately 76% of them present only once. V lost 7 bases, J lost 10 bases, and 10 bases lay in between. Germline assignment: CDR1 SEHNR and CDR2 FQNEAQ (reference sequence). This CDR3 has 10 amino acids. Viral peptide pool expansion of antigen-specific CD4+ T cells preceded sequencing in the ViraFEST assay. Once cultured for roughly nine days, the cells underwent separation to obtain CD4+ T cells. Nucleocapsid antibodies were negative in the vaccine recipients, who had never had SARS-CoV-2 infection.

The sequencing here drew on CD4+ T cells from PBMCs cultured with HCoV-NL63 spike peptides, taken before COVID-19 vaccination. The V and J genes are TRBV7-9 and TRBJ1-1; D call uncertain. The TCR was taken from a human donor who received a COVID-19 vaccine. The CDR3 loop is CASNPIAAFF. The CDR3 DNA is TGTGCCAGCAACCCCATCGCAGCTTTCTTT.